The source of this TCR beta chain is a study of T cell changes during pregnancy in multiple sclerosis. The data were produced by immunoSEQ multiplex PCR, yet TCRdb's version contains in-frame clones alone and is incomplete. The sample consists of some 100,000 clones, 90% to 95% of them appearing once. The CDR3 contains 14 residues. After removal of 2 bases from V and 8 bases from J, the junction contained 6 bases not matched to a gene. Germline V CDR1 and CDR2: SGDLS, YYNGEE. The clonotype originates from a female donor with multiple sclerosis, enrolled in a pregnancy study. The chain has TRBV9 and TRBJ1-4, with TRBD1 identical over 7 bases. This specimen was peripheral blood, taken before pregnancy. The CDR3 DNA reads as TGTGCCAGCAGCGTGGACGCCAGGGGGGAAAAACTGTTTTTT. Its translation: CASSVDARGEKLFF.